The 21 T cell receptor beta chains below all came from one sample that was sequenced in a study of PD-L1 blockade in urothelial cancer. This sample's time point: peripheral blood 6 weeks after treatment start. TCRdb's table, derived via immunoSEQ multiplex PCR, lists solely in-frame clones and lacks some. This table has about 48,000 clones, about four fifths appearing once. The sample in question was PBMCs, obtained around atezolizumab (anti-PD-L1) treatment. The receptors stem from a man between 65 and 85 years old with urothelial cancer.

The chain combines TRBV5-1 with TRBJ2-5; no firm D call. This CDR3 is built from 14 residues. Germline loops: CDR1 SGHRS, CDR2 YFSETQ. V lost 1 base and J lost 4, with 11 bases in between. The CDR3 reads CASSLTRIGETQYF. The CDR3 DNA follows: TGCGCCAGCAGCTTGACCAGGATTGGAGAGACCCAGTACTTC. The full variable domain, completed using reference TRBV5-1 and TRBJ2-5, is KAGVTQTPRYLIKTRGQQVTLSCSPISGHRSVSWYQQTPGQGLQFLFEYFSETQRNKGNFPGRFSGRQFSNSRSEMNVSTLELGDSALYLCASSLTRIGETQYFGPGTRLLVL.

The J gene is TRBJ1-4, the V gene TRBV27; D gene uncertain. V lost 0 bases to trimming and J lost 0 bases, with 5 bases between them. Looked up from germline, CDR1 is MNHEY and CDR2 is SMNVEV (reference sequence). This CDR3 spans 15 amino acids. In DNA form, the CDR3 reads TGTGCCAGCAGTTTATCGTTCGCAACTAATGAAAAACTGTTTTTT. This sequence encodes CASSLSFATNEKLFF.

V is TRBV10-1 and J is TRBJ2-7, with TRBD2 matching over 7 bases. CDR3 length: 14 amino acids. Germline-derived CDR1 and CDR2 are WNHNN and SYGVQD (reference sequence). Trimming cost V 4 bases and J 3 bases; bases outside gene matches: 6. The CDR3 coding sequence is TGCGCCAGCAGTGGAGGCGGGGGATTCTACGAGCAGTACTTC. Its translation is CASSGGGGFYEQYF.

This clone appeared a few times. V gene TRBV9 combines with J gene TRBJ2-1; 16 nucleotides match TRBD2. Germline V lookup: CDR1 SGDLS, CDR2 YYNGEE. The CDR3 has 16 amino acids. V was pared by 4 bases and J by 7 bases, with 5 bases of the junction left unmatched. The CDR3 here is CASSPGLAGGQNEQFF. CDR3 bases: TGTGCCAGCAGCCCGGGACTAGCGGGAGGGCAGAATGAGCAGTTCTTC.

The chain employs TRBV6-1 and TRBJ2-5; tentative D call: TRBD1 (6 bases). Between the trimmed V and J ends, which lost 5 bases and 2 bases, there was a span of 12 bases. Germline CDR1 and CDR2: MNHNS and SASEGT. This CDR3 has 14 residues. The CDR3: CASSKTGPQETQYF. CDR3 sequence (DNA): TGTGCCAGCAGTAAGACAGGTCCTCAAGAGACCCAGTACTTC.

J is TRBJ2-5 and V is TRBV7-3, with D unclear. There are 14 residues in the CDR3. Germline CDR1 and CDR2: SGHTA and FQGTGA. V was pared by 2 bases and J by 1 base, with 8 bases between. The CDR3 region is CASSLGLTQETQYF. The CDR3 coding sequence is TGTGCCAGCAGCTTAGGGCTCACCCAAGAGACCCAGTACTTC.

The genes are TRBV7-2 and TRBJ2-2, with TRBD2 as a possible D gene (6 bases). The V and J ends lost 1 base and 0 bases respectively, with 9 bases between them. Germline V gives CDR1 SGHTA, CDR2 FQGNSA. The CDR3 spans 16 residues. The CDR3 region is CASSLESSANTGELFF. CDR3 bases: TGTGCCAGCAGCTTAGAGTCTAGCGCGAACACCGGGGAGCTGTTTTTT. The entire variable domain, with the rest obtained from reference TRBV7-2 and TRBJ2-2, is as follows: GAGVSQSPSNKVTEKGKDVELRCDPISGHTALYWYRQSLGQGLEFLIYFQGNSAPDKSGLPSDRFSAERTGGSVSTLTIQRTQQEDSAVYLCASSLESSANTGELFFGEGSRLTVL.

V is TRBV7-8 and J is TRBJ2-1; 12 bases are shared with TRBD2. With V trimmed by 5 bases and J by 6 bases, 8 bases remained unmatched. The CDR3 consists of 16 residues. Germline CDR1 is SGHVS and CDR2 is FQNEAQ. CDR3 sequence: CASSLPSGRASNEQFF. CDR3 DNA sequence: TGTGCCAGCAGCCTCCCTAGCGGGAGGGCCTCCAATGAGCAGTTCTTC.

V usage is TRBV6-1 and J usage is TRBJ1-2, with 9 positions matching TRBD1. The CDR3 loop spans 14 amino acids. Germline-derived CDR1 and CDR2 are MNHNS and SASEGT. After removal of 6 bases from V and 4 bases from J, the junction contained 6 bases not matched to a gene. The CDR3, as DNA: TGTGCCAGCAGCCCCTTGGGACAGGGCTATGGCTACACCTTC. Translating it yields CASSPLGQGYGYTF.

V is TRBV30 and J is TRBJ2-2; 10 nucleotides match TRBD2. With V trimmed by 4 bases and J by 6 bases, 5 bases remained unmatched. CDR3 length: 14 amino acids. The germline V gene encodes CDR1 GTSNPN and CDR2 SVGIG (reference sequence). In nucleotides, the CDR3 is TGTGCCTGGATTCCTAGCGGGAGTCCCGGGGAGCTGTTTTTT. Residues: CAWIPSGSPGELFF.

The chain recombines TRBV18 with TRBJ2-1, with 13 bases matching TRBD2. There are 16 residues in the CDR3. The V gene's germline CDR1 is KGHSH and CDR2 LQKENI. The trim removed 3 bases at V and 8 bases at J, leaving 7 bases unmatched. CDR3 in amino acids: CASSPRLAGGVHEQFF. CDR3 DNA: TGTGCCAGCTCACCTAGACTAGCGGGAGGTGTACATGAGCAGTTCTTC. Combining the CDR3 with reference TRBV18 and TRBJ2-1 gives the whole variable domain NAGVMQNPRHLVRRRGQEARLRCSPMKGHSHVYWYRQLPEEGLKFMVYLQKENIIDESGMPKERFSAEFPKEGPSILRIQQVVRGDSAAYFCASSPRLAGGVHEQFFGPGTRLTVL.

The sample holds a few counts of this clone. CDR3 residues: CACPTGGSSNTGELFF. The CDR3 DNA sequence: TGTGCCTGCCCGACAGGGGGTTCTTCAAACACCGGGGAGCTGTTTTTT. The chain employs TRBV30 and TRBJ2-2; 9 bases are a match to TRBD1. Germline V gene sequence: CDR1 GTSNPN, CDR2 SVGIG (reference sequence). The CDR3 has 16 amino acids. Trimming removed 6 bases from V and 2 bases from J; junction bases left unmatched: 10.

This clone was observed a few times. The J gene is TRBJ2-1, the V gene TRBV10-1; 10 bases are a match to TRBD2. CDR3 size: 15 residues. V shed 3 bases, J shed 9 bases, and the junction held 8 bases outside the gene matches. CDR1 and CDR2 (germline): WNHNN, SYGVQD (reference sequence). The CDR3 nucleotides read TGCGCCAGCAGTGATCAGCGGGAGGGCCTCCTTGAGCAGTTCTTC. This translates into CASSDQREGLLEQFF.

The CDR3 DNA sequence: TGTGCCTTTCCAGCGACAGGGGCTCGCGAGCAGTACTTC. Its translation: CAFPATGAREQYF. The J gene is TRBJ2-7, the V gene TRBV30; 8 nucleotides line up with TRBD1. The junction had 11 bases not matched to a gene; V was cut back by 7 bases and J by 6 bases. This CDR3 is built from 13 residues. Germline V gene data show CDR1 as GTSNPN and CDR2 as SVGIG (reference sequence).

V usage is TRBV14 and J usage is TRBJ2-3; possibly TRBD2 for D (5 bases). The V and J ends lost 2 bases and 2 bases respectively, with 17 bases between them. Germline V gene lookup returns CDR1 SGHDN and CDR2 FVKESK. The CDR3 has 17 residues. Written as DNA, the CDR3 is TGTGCCAGCAGCCAACCTCTTCATCGCGGGTCCACAGATACGCAGTATTTT. Protein: CASSQPLHRGSTDTQYF.

CDR3: CASSLQGANQPQHF. The CDR3 DNA is TGTGCCAGCAGTCTACAGGGGGCGAATCAGCCCCAGCATTTT. The V and J genes are TRBV27 and TRBJ1-5; 9 bases fit TRBD1. The CDR3 is 14 amino acids. V trimming: 5 bases; J trimming: 4 bases; junction bases outside the gene matches: 3. Germline V gene sequence: CDR1 MNHEY, CDR2 SMNVEV (reference sequence).

The chain employs TRBV9 and TRBJ1-1, with 8 bases fitting TRBD1. The CDR3 spans 16 residues. The germline CDR1 and CDR2 sequences are SGDLS and YYNGEE. V lost 0 bases and J lost 7; bases outside the gene matches: 11. CDR3 amino acids: CASSVDPGQGLGEAFF. The DNA for the CDR3 is TGTGCCAGCAGCGTAGACCCAGGACAGGGTTTGGGTGAAGCTTTCTTT.

V gene TRBV28 combines with J gene TRBJ1-5; TRBD1 aligns across 7 bases. The CDR3 consists of 15 residues. J was trimmed by 6 bases and V by 6 bases; bases with no gene match: 11. Germline V gene lookup returns CDR1 MDHEN and CDR2 SYDVKM. This chain's CDR3 is CASRHRTGPFQPQHF. The DNA for the CDR3 is TGTGCCAGCAGACATAGGACAGGACCCTTTCAGCCCCAGCATTTT.

The chain links TRBV27 to TRBJ2-2; D gene unclear. The CDR3 has 13 residues. Germline-derived CDR1 and CDR2 are MNHEY and SMNVEV (reference sequence). V was pared by 3 bases and J by 5 bases, with 7 bases between. CDR3 sequence (DNA): TGTGCCAGCAGTTTTGGCTCAACCGGGGAGCTGTTTTTT. It encodes CASSFGSTGELFF.

The V and J genes are TRBV4-2 and TRBJ2-6, with TRBD2 matching 7 bases. V gave up 8 bases and J gave up 0 bases; unmatched junction bases: 19. CDR1 and CDR2 (germline): LGHNA, YNFKEQ. CDR3 length: 20 amino acids. Written as DNA, the CDR3 is TGTGCCAGCCCTGACGAAGATCAGAAGGGACTATCCTCTGGGGCCAACGTCCTGACTTTC. It is translated as CASPDEDQKGLSSGANVLTF.

The V call is TRBV4-1, the J call TRBJ2-7; D may be TRBD1 (5 bases). Deletions cut 0 bases from V and 4 bases from J, with 16 bases between. The CDR3 sequence is 16 residues long. Germline V gene sequence: CDR1 MGHRA, CDR2 YSYEKL. CDR3 sequence reads: CASSQEVTGEPYEQYF. The CDR3, as DNA: TGCGCCAGCAGCCAAGAAGTCACAGGTGAACCGTACGAGCAGTACTTC.